Listed here are 4 T cell receptor beta chains from one sample, sequenced in a study of shared clonotypes between healthy human individuals. Clones were sequenced by immunoSEQ multiplex PCR, and TCRdb holds only the in-frame ones, with some missing. The sample comprises 490,000 or so clones, 60% to 85% of which are singletons, and 10% to 15% rests with the top ten. The sequencing input was PBMCs. The receptors here all came from a woman aged 40-49 years in good health. Some clones in this sample may be carry-over from other donors' samples.

The chain is built from TRBV18 and TRBJ1-3, with a tentative D call TRBD1 (5 bases). The V and J ends lost 3 bases and 7 bases respectively, with 13 bases between them. The germline gives CDR1 KGHSH, CDR2 LQKENI. The CDR3 contains 14 residues. The CDR3 DNA reads as TGTGCCAGCTCACCTCAGGGATTAGTGAACACCATATATTTT. Amino acids: CASSPQGLVNTIYF.

The chain couples TRBV2 to TRBJ1-2; the D is unclear. Germline CDR1 is SNHLY and CDR2 is FYNNEI. CDR3 length equals 13 residues. The ends were cut back, 2 bases at V and 6 bases at J, with 10 bases in the middle. The DNA for the CDR3 is TGTGCCAGCAGTGAACTTCCATGGGATGGCTACACCTTC. Translation gives CASSELPWDGYTF.

A note on this clone: Distinct nucleotide sequences in the sample also encode this CDR3. This sequence joins TRBV5-1 and TRBJ2-5; 8 bases line up with TRBD1. The V segment lost 1 base and the J segment 4 bases; nucleotides outside the gene matches: 3. CDR1 and CDR2 (germline): SGHRS, YFSETQ. The length of the CDR3 is 14 residues. For the CDR3, the DNA is TGCGCCAGCAGCTTGCAGGGGGCGGGAGAGACCCAGTACTTC. Residues: CASSLQGAGETQYF.

This chain uses TRBV5-1 with TRBJ2-7, with D perhaps given as TRBD1 or TRBD2 (5 bases each). CDR3 length: 14 residues. Germline V gene data show CDR1 as SGHRS and CDR2 as YFSETQ. Trimming removed 4 bases at V and 4 bases at J, with 15 bases between. CDR3 loop: CASSPGPRSYEQYF. As DNA, the CDR3 is TGCGCCAGCAGCCCGGGACCTAGAAGTTACGAGCAGTACTTC.